The present entry profiles one T cell receptor (beta chain) with its context. The data were obtained in a study of blood T cells in healthy people across ages. With a J-beta primer mix and a sample-barcoded 5' primer, a second PCR ran 7 to 11 cycles. MiXCR was run by TCRdb on the 5' RACE reads, yielding one entry per CDR3 protein. The profile shows roughly 680,000 distinct CDR3 sequences, roughly half of them singletons. The clonotype was recovered from a woman aged 80 or over in good health. The specimen was blood.

The CDR3 is CASSVALGRYNEQYF. The CDR3 region has the DNA TGTGCCAGCAGCGTAGCCCTCGGGAGATACAATGAGCAGTACTTC. V and J are TRBV9 and TRBJ2-7, with D maybe TRBD2 (6 bases). CDR1 is SGDLS and CDR2 is YYNGEE in the germline V gene. Trimming took 0 bases from V and 7 from J, leaving 17 bases between them. The CDR3 is 15 residues long.